This TCR beta chain was obtained from a study of T cells in Graves' hyperthyroidism and ophthalmopathy. Germline V lookup: CDR1 MNHEY, CDR2 SMNVEV (reference sequence). The CDR3 is 15 amino acids. Unmatched junction bases numbered 3, after V lost 5 bases and J lost 1 base. It was RNA transcripts that yielded the amplified TCR beta CDR3 regions. During a first-round RT-PCR of the TCR CDR3, the HTBI primer set was used. TCRdb re-derived calls from the multiplex PCR reads in MiXCR, one entry per CDR3 protein. This repertoire shows about 690,000 distinct CDR3 sequences, 17% found once; its top ten account for around 15%. Patients were excluded for uncontrolled infection, other autoimmune disease, pregnancy or lactation. This clonotype was counted many times.

Sequenced material: blood. The clonotype originates from a man aged 45-65 years with Graves' hyperthyroidism. The chain carries TRBV27 and TRBJ1-1, with 11 bases lining up with TRBD1. This CDR3 is CASSPGTGGNTEAFF. Here the CDR3 DNA reads TGTGCCAGCAGTCCGGGGACAGGGGGGAACACTGAAGCTTTCTTT.